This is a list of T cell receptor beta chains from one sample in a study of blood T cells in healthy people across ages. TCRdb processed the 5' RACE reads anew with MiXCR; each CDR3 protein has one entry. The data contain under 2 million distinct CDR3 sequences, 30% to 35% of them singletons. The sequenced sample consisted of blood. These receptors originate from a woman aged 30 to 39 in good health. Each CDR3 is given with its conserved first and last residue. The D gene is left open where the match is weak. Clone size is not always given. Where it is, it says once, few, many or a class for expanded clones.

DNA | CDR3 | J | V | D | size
TGCAGTGCTAGTGGGCTAGTTGGGGCCCAGTACTTC | CSASGLVGAQYF | TRBJ2-7 | TRBV20-1 | - | -
TGTGCCAGCAGCGTCAGCGGCCGAGACAATGAGCAGTTCTTC | CASSVSGRDNEQFF | TRBJ2-1 | TRBV9 | - | few
TGTGCCAGCAGTGTAGCAGTACCCCGGGATGAAGCTTTCTTT | CASSVAVPRDEAFF | TRBJ1-1 | TRBV6-1 | - | few
TGCAGTGCCCCTAGGACAGGGGAAGAGACCCAGTACTTC | CSAPRTGEETQYF | TRBJ2-5 | TRBV20-1 | TRBD1 | many
TGTGCCAGCAGCCAAGGACAGAGCTCCTACGGGCAGTACTTC | CASSQGQSSYGQYF | TRBJ2-7 | TRBV3-1 | - | -
TGCAGCGTTGAAGACCCGTTAGATACGCAGTATTTT | CSVEDPLDTQYF | TRBJ2-3 | TRBV29-1 | - | -
TGTACCAGCAGCCCCGGGACAGGGTTCTATGGCTACACCTTC | CTSSPGTGFYGYTF | TRBJ1-2 | TRBV6-1 | TRBD1 | -
TGCAGTGCTAATTGGGACGGCACCCAAGAGACCCAGTACTTC | CSANWDGTQETQYF | TRBJ2-5 | TRBV20-1 | - | -
TGTGCCATCAGTGAGGGGGACAGTGAGACCTACGAGCAGTACTTC | CAISEGDSETYEQYF | TRBJ2-7 | TRBV10-3 | TRBD1 | -
TGTGCCAGCAGTTCAGGGGCGGGGGTTACCACAGATACGCAGTATTTT | CASSSGAGVTTDTQYF | TRBJ2-3 | TRBV28 | - | -
TGCGCCAGCAGTGTGGGGGCCATAAATCAGCCCCAGCATTTT | CASSVGAINQPQHF | TRBJ1-5 | TRBV10-1 | - | -
TGTGCCAGCAGTGAGGCCCCAGGGCTATTCGAGTATTTT | CASSEAPGLFEYF | TRBJ2-3 | TRBV2 | - | many
TGCGCCAGCAGTAAGGAGCGGGGGGAGGCGACAGATACGCAGTATTTT | CASSKERGEATDTQYF | TRBJ2-3 | TRBV5-1 | TRBD2 | -
TGTGCCAGCCTACCCCTACGGGTGGGAAAGAGCACAGATACGCAGTATTTT | CASLPLRVGKSTDTQYF | TRBJ2-3 | TRBV7-9 | - | -
TGTGCCAGCAGCCCCAGACTAGCGGGGGGGCCATCAGATACGCAGTATTTT | CASSPRLAGGPSDTQYF | TRBJ2-3 | TRBV7-9 | TRBD2 | -
TGTGCCAGCAGCCAAGGGACTAGCGGGAGTTATACGCAGTATTTT | CASSQGTSGSYTQYF | TRBJ2-3 | TRBV3-1 | TRBD2 | -
TGTGCCAGCAGTCCCAACCTATGGGACGAGCAGTACTTC | CASSPNLWDEQYF | TRBJ2-7 | TRBV27 | - | few
TGCAGTGCTAGAGCAGGGGTTCCTTACAATGAGCAGTTCTTC | CSARAGVPYNEQFF | TRBJ2-1 | TRBV20-1 | - | -
TGCGCCAGCAGCCAAGATAGGGGACTAGCCTACGAGCAGTACTTC | CASSQDRGLAYEQYF | TRBJ2-7 | TRBV4-1 | TRBD2 | -
TGTGCCAGCAGTGTTAGCGGGAGGGCCAGTATCGGGGAGCTGTTTTTT | CASSVSGRASIGELFF | TRBJ2-2 | TRBV6-1 | TRBD2 | few
TGTGCCAGTACTTCCCGGTACAGGCCCCACATGAACACTGAAGCTTTCTTT | CASTSRYRPHMNTEAFF | TRBJ1-1 | TRBV19 | - | once
TGTGCTAGCAGCATCTCGGGACACCGGACTTTCCAGCCTTCAGCAGATACGCAGTATTTT | CASSISGHRTFQPSADTQYF | TRBJ2-3 | TRBV7-9 | - | -
TGCGCCAGCAGCCAAGTGTTTGGGATAGGAGCTTATGGCTACACCTTC | CASSQVFGIGAYGYTF | TRBJ1-2 | TRBV4-1 | - | -
TGTGCCAGCAGCTATAAACAGGTCCTAGCCTACGAGCAGTACTTC | CASSYKQVLAYEQYF | TRBJ2-7 | TRBV3-1 | - | -
TGTGCCAGCAGGGTAACCGGGACAGGGTATAAGGGATCCTACGAGCAGTACTTC | CASRVTGTGYKGSYEQYF | TRBJ2-7 | TRBV9 | TRBD1 | few
TGTGCCAGCAGCTTGTCAATACACGAGCAGTACTTC | CASSLSIHEQYF | TRBJ2-7 | TRBV5-5 | - | -
TGTGCCACCAGCACTAGCGGGAGCACGCAGTATTTT | CATSTSGSTQYF | TRBJ2-3 | TRBV15 | TRBD2 | few
TGTGCCAGCAGCTTAGTTGTGGACAGACTCTATGGCTACACCTTC | CASSLVVDRLYGYTF | TRBJ1-2 | TRBV7-2 | - | -
TGTGCCAGCAGTCGCAAAGCCATGGGGACAGGGTCTGCAGATACGCAGTATTTT | CASSRKAMGTGSADTQYF | TRBJ2-3 | TRBV6-1 | TRBD1 | few
TGCGCCAGCAGCCAAGGGGGGGGACTAGCGGGAGGTGAGCAGTACTTC | CASSQGGGLAGGEQYF | TRBJ2-5 | TRBV4-1 | TRBD2 | -
TGTGCCATCAGCCCCCGCGGACAGGGGGCGTTCGGGCAGTACTTC | CAISPRGQGAFGQYF | TRBJ2-5 | TRBV10-3 | TRBD1 | -
TGTGCCAGCAGCTTGTCGATGAGCTATATGGGTACCATTCAGTACTTC | CASSLSMSYMGTIQYF | TRBJ2-4 | TRBV11-2 | - | -
TGCGCCAGCAGCCAAGTACGGCCGGTTAATGAAAAACTGTTTTTT | CASSQVRPVNEKLFF | TRBJ1-4 | TRBV4-1 | - | -
TGTGCCAGCTCACCACCGGAGAGAGGGAACGAGCAGTACTTC | CASSPPERGNEQYF | TRBJ2-7 | TRBV18 | - | once
TGCGCCAGCAGCCTAACCCGAGGGAGTAGCAATCAGCCCCAGCATTTT | CASSLTRGSSNQPQHF | TRBJ1-5 | TRBV4-1 | - | -
TGTGCCAGCAGCACGGGACGGGTCCTCTACGAGCAGTACTTC | CASSTGRVLYEQYF | TRBJ2-7 | TRBV5-6 | - | few
TGCGCCAGCAGCCCAGGCGGGGGACTAGCGGGAGAGAGGACAGATACGCAGTATTTT | CASSPGGGLAGERTDTQYF | TRBJ2-3 | TRBV4-1 | TRBD2 | -
TGTGCCAGCAGTGGACAGGGCCACAATGAGCAGTTCTTC | CASSGQGHNEQFF | TRBJ2-1 | TRBV14 | TRBD1 | -
TGTGCCAGCCGACAGGACGATGGCTACACCTTC | CASRQDDGYTF | TRBJ1-2 | TRBV14 | - | -
TGCGCCAGCAGCTTGGCCGGGCAGGAGGACACTGAAGCTTTCTTT | CASSLAGQEDTEAFF | TRBJ1-1 | TRBV5-1 | - | few
TGTGCCAGCAGCCCCACCCCCGATGGGTATGGCTACACCTTC | CASSPTPDGYGYTF | TRBJ1-2 | TRBV2 | - | many
TGCGCCAGCAGCCAAGATTATATAAGGGGCTACACTGAAGCTTTCTTT | CASSQDYIRGYTEAFF | TRBJ1-1 | TRBV4-1 | - | few
TGTGCCAGCAGCGTATCGTACTTGCAAGAGACCCAGTACTTC | CASSVSYLQETQYF | TRBJ2-5 | TRBV9 | - | -
TGCAGTGCCAACCGCCCTAGCGGGGCTCTCAATGAGCAGTTCTTC | CSANRPSGALNEQFF | TRBJ2-1 | TRBV20-1 | TRBD2 | -
TGCAGTGCTAGAGATCCACTGGGACTAGCCTACAATGAGCAGTTCTTC | CSARDPLGLAYNEQFF | TRBJ2-1 | TRBV20-1 | TRBD2 | -
TGTGCCACCAGCAGTAGTCGACTAGCGGGCCGCTACAATGAGCAGTTCTTC | CATSSSRLAGRYNEQFF | TRBJ2-1 | TRBV15 | TRBD2 | -
TGTGCCAGCTCACCGGACAGCCTCTATGGCTACACCTTC | CASSPDSLYGYTF | TRBJ1-2 | TRBV18 | - | many
TGTGCCGGCAGCCAGGAATCCCCCCGGGACAGCACTAACTATGGCTACACCTTC | CAGSQESPRDSTNYGYTF | TRBJ1-2 | TRBV3-1 | TRBD1 | -
TGTGCCAGCAGCCGACAGCTTGAAGAGACCCAGTACTTC | CASSRQLEETQYF | TRBJ2-5 | TRBV6-6 | - | few
TGCAGCGGGGGACCCACGAACACTGAAGCTTTCTTT | CSGGPTNTEAFF | TRBJ1-1 | TRBV29-1 | - | few
TGTGCCAGCAGTCCCGGGGGGACTAGCGGGAGGCAGTTCTTC | CASSPGGTSGRQFF | TRBJ2-1 | TRBV28 | TRBD2 | few
TGCGCCAGCAGCCGGGGACAGGGGGTGAACACTGAAGCTTTCTTT | CASSRGQGVNTEAFF | TRBJ1-1 | TRBV4-1 | TRBD1 | -
TGTGCCAGCAGCTCGAGGGGTCAAGAGACCCGGTACTTC | CASSSRGQETRYF | TRBJ2-5 | TRBV7-3 | - | -
TGTGCCAGCAGTTCTCCTCTAGCGGGAGGGTTCAGGGTTGGGAATGAGCAGTTCTTC | CASSSPLAGGFRVGNEQFF | TRBJ2-1 | TRBV28 | TRBD2 | few
TGTGCCAGCAGCCAAGATTGGGGGAAAAACTATGGCTACACCTTC | CASSQDWGKNYGYTF | TRBJ1-2 | TRBV4-2 | - | few
TGTGCCAGCAGTAGACGAGGGACTGCTGGGGAGCAGTACTTC | CASSRRGTAGEQYF | TRBJ2-7 | TRBV27 | - | -
TGTGCCAGCAGTTTAAGTAGCGGGAGGGCCACCGATGAGCAGTTCTTC | CASSLSSGRATDEQFF | TRBJ2-1 | TRBV28 | TRBD2 | -